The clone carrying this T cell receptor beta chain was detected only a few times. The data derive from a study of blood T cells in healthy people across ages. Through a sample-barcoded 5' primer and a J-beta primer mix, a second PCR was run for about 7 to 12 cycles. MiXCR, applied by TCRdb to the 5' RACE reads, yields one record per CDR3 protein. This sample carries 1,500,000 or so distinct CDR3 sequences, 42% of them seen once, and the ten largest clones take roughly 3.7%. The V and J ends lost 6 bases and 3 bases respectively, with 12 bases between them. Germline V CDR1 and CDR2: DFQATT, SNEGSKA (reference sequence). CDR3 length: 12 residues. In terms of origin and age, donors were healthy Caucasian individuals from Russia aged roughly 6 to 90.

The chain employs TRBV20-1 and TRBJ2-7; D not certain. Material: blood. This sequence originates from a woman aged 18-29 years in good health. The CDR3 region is CSAPDRNYEQYF. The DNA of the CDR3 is TGCAGTGCACCCGACCGAAACTACGAGCAGTACTTC.